This T cell receptor (beta chain) is from a study of T cell changes during pregnancy in multiple sclerosis. Trimming removed 0 bases from V and 4 bases from J; junction bases left unmatched: 6. Germline CDR1 and CDR2: LGHNA and YSLEER. The CDR3 has 18 residues. Sequenced by immunoSEQ multiplex PCR; TCRdb stores in-frame clones only, minus some. The sample lists tens of thousands of clones; 85% to 95% were seen once. The receptor's source is a female donor with multiple sclerosis, enrolled in a pregnancy study. The genes are TRBV4-3 and TRBJ2-2, with 12 bases aligning to TRBD2. Sequencing used peripheral blood, obtained after pregnancy. The CDR3 region has the DNA TGCGCCAGCAGCCAAGATCGACTAGCGGGGGTATTCACCGGGGAGCTGTTTTTT. Its protein product is CASSQDRLAGVFTGELFF.